The 30 T cell receptor beta chains in this list originate from one sample, sequenced in a study of T cells in localized non-small cell lung cancer. Some clones are missing from TCRdb's copy, which holds only in-frame ones; the method was immunoSEQ multiplex PCR. Of around 48,000 clones listed, 77% are singletons. Specimen: peripheral blood, collected before any cancer treatment. The receptors were sampled from a man between 40 and 69 years old with stage I squamous cell lung carcinoma.

The chain carries TRBV5-1 and TRBJ2-7; D uncertain. The V end was cut by 0 bases, the J end by 2 bases, with 9 bases between. Germline CDR1 SGHRS, CDR2 YFSETQ. The CDR3 is made up of 14 amino acids. CDR3 sequence: CASSLVGGPYEQYF. The CDR3 DNA is TGCGCCAGCAGCTTGGTGGGCGGACCCTACGAGCAGTACTTC.

This rearrangement joins TRBV4-1 to TRBJ1-1; D may be TRBD1 (5 bases). Germline CDR1 reads MGHRA; CDR2 reads YSYEKL. The CDR3 runs to 14 residues. V lost 1 base, J lost 6 bases, and 12 bases lay in between. DNA of the CDR3: TGCGCCAGCAGCCAAGGGGGGAAGAATCCTGAAGCTTTCTTT. Amino acid sequence: CASSQGGKNPEAFF.

The rearrangement joins TRBV9 to TRBJ2-1; TRBD2 aligns across 9 bases. CDR1 and CDR2 (germline): SGDLS, YYNGEE. V lost 6 bases, J lost 7 bases, and 14 bases stayed unmatched. The CDR3 extends over 16 amino acids. The CDR3 here is CASTSNPAGGPNEQFF. For the CDR3, the DNA is TGTGCCAGCACCTCGAACCCGGCGGGGGGGCCTAATGAGCAGTTCTTC.

The chain joins TRBV5-6 to TRBJ1-2; weak D call: TRBD1 (6 bases). This CDR3 region has 17 residues. Germline-derived CDR1 and CDR2 are SGHDT and YYEEEE. The V and J ends lost 0 bases and 4 bases respectively, with 19 bases between them. CDR3 sequence reads: CASSLGTAVPLSYGYTF. The CDR3 nucleotides are TGTGCCAGCAGCTTGGGGACAGCAGTACCCCTCTCCTATGGCTACACCTTC.

This clone occurred many times. V is TRBV27 and J is TRBJ2-7; D possibly matches TRBD1 or TRBD2 (5 bases each). CDR1 MNHEY and CDR2 SMNVEV come from the germline V gene (reference sequence). The CDR3 is 14 amino acids. Trimming cost V 6 bases and J 0 bases, with 12 bases left between them. The CDR3 loop reads CASRRDPSSYEQYF. The DNA of the CDR3 is TGTGCCAGCAGACGGGACCCATCCTCCTACGAGCAGTACTTC.

The genes are TRBV6-5 and TRBJ2-3; D perhaps matches TRBD2 (5 bases). Trimming shortened V by 10 bases and J by 0 bases, and 17 bases separated the two germline ends. This CDR3 has 15 amino acids. CDR1 is MNHEY, CDR2 SVGAGI, per germline. The CDR3 loop reads CATHPGSHSTDTQYF. CDR3 nucleotides: TGTGCCACTCATCCGGGATCACATAGCACAGATACGCAGTATTTT.

V is TRBV5-1 and J is TRBJ1-4, with D possibly matching TRBD1 (5 bases). The germline V gene encodes CDR1 SGHRS and CDR2 YFSETQ. The length of the CDR3 is 14 residues. V gave up 6 bases and J gave up 8 bases, with 17 bases separating them. The CDR3 sequence is CASNSGTRGEKLFF. CDR3 in DNA: TGCGCCAGCAACTCCGGGACCCGGGGGGAAAAACTGTTTTTT.

The chain carries TRBV10-3 and TRBJ2-3, with D hard to call. Germline assignment: CDR1 ENHRY and CDR2 SYGVKD. Trimming pared 2 bases from V and 7 bases from J, leaving 4 bases between. There are 11 residues in the CDR3. CDR3 DNA sequence: TGTGCCATCAGTGAGGAAAATACGCAGTATTTT. Translated: CAISEENTQYF.

This clone showed up just a few times. The chain has TRBV18 and TRBJ2-3; D is unresolved. CDR1 is KGHSH and CDR2 is LQKENI in the germline V gene. This CDR3 region has 13 residues. V lost 6 bases to trimming and J lost 4 bases, with 11 bases between them. In nucleotides, the CDR3 is TGTGCCAGCTCCCGAGACACATCAGATACGCAGTATTTT. Protein product: CASSRDTSDTQYF. Supplemented by reference TRBV18 and TRBJ2-3, the full variable domain reads NAGVMQNPRHLVRRRGQEARLRCSPMKGHSHVYWYRQLPEEGLKFMVYLQKENIIDESGMPKERFSAEFPKEGPSILRIQQVVRGDSAAYFCASSRDTSDTQYFGPGTRLTVL.

The chain employs TRBV6-6 and TRBJ1-1; the D is unclear. Trimming removed 1 base at V and 2 bases at J, with 8 bases between. This CDR3 contains 14 residues. Germline V lookup: CDR1 MNHNY, CDR2 SVGAGI (reference sequence). As DNA, the CDR3 is TGTGCCAGCAGTTACTATAGTCCCAACACTGAAGCTTTCTTT. This translates into CASSYYSPNTEAFF.

This clone has only one observation. DNA of the CDR3: TGTGCCAGCAGCCCCCGGGACAGGGTGGGTGAGCAGTTCTTC. As protein: CASSPRDRVGEQFF. The chain couples TRBV11-2 to TRBJ2-1; 9 nucleotides agree with TRBD1. Germline V gene data show CDR1 as SGHAT and CDR2 as FQNNGV. The V and J ends lost 5 bases and 9 bases, in that order; junction bases with no gene match: 8. This CDR3 comprises 14 residues.

V and J are TRBV29-1 and TRBJ1-2, with a possible D match to TRBD1 (5 bases). V lost 7 bases and J 4 bases, leaving 10 bases between the germline ends. The CDR3 length is 11 residues. CDR1 SQVTM and CDR2 ANQGSEA come from the germline V gene. CDR3 sequence: CSARQSYGYTF. The CDR3 DNA reads TGCAGCGCCCGACAGAGCTATGGCTACACCTTC.

This rearrangement joins TRBV7-9 to TRBJ1-6; D is uncertain. The germline gives CDR1 SEHNR, CDR2 FQNEAQ (reference sequence). The CDR3 extends over 14 amino acids. The V gene lost 1 base and the J gene lost 7 bases, with 8 bases spanning the gap. The CDR3 protein is CASSLGKANSPLHF. The CDR3 DNA reads as TGTGCCAGCAGCTTAGGGAAGGCCAATTCACCCCTCCACTTT.

V and J are TRBV20-1 and TRBJ1-4, with D unresolved. The CDR3 totals 11 residues. The V end was cut by 7 bases, the J end by 3 bases, with 6 bases between. Germline V gene sequence: CDR1 DFQATT, CDR2 SNEGSKA (reference sequence). CDR3 nucleotide sequence: TGCAGTGTTGGGGCTAATGAAAAACTGTTTTTT. Translation gives CSVGANEKLFF.

The rearrangement links TRBV6-5 to TRBJ1-1; D uncertain. Germline V gene lookup returns CDR1 MNHEY and CDR2 SVGAGI. Trimming took off 3 bases at V and 5 bases at J, with 7 bases between the two ends. The length of the CDR3 is 12 residues. Written as DNA, the CDR3 is TGTGCCAGCAGTTATTTCAGGACTGAAGCTTTCTTT. Protein product: CASSYFRTEAFF.

The chain employs TRBV10-3 and TRBJ1-1, with D perhaps matching TRBD1 (5 bases). This CDR3 spans 17 amino acids. The V gene lost 3 bases and the J gene lost 0 bases, with 17 bases spanning the gap. The V gene's germline CDR1 is ENHRY and CDR2 SYGVKD. The CDR3 is CAISEGSGGFLNTEAFF. The CDR3 DNA reads TGTGCCATCAGTGAAGGGAGTGGGGGTTTTCTGAACACTGAAGCTTTCTTT.

This clone was observed a single time. Here the CDR3 DNA reads TGCGCCAGCAGCCCTTCAATAGACAGGGGGCTCGAGACCCAGTACTTC. Amino acids: CASSPSIDRGLETQYF. The chain links TRBV5-1 to TRBJ2-5, with TRBD1 matching over 10 bases. Germline CDR1 and CDR2: SGHRS and YFSETQ. The CDR3 is made up of 16 amino acids. V trimming: 4 bases; J trimming: 5 bases; junction bases outside the gene matches: 11. Variable domain in full (rest from reference TRBV5-1 and TRBJ2-5): KAGVTQTPRYLIKTRGQQVTLSCSPISGHRSVSWYQQTPGQGLQFLFEYFSETQRNKGNFPGRFSGRQFSNSRSEMNVSTLELGDSALYLCASSPSIDRGLETQYFGPGTRLLVL.

The chain combines TRBV19 with TRBJ1-1; weak D call: TRBD1 (6 bases). CDR3 length: 14 residues. Trimming removed 8 bases from V and 5 bases from J, with 18 bases in between. The germline V gene has CDR1 LNHDA and CDR2 SQIVND (reference sequence). The CDR3 loop is CASGPGGPGTEAFF. DNA for the CDR3: TGTGCCAGTGGGCCCGGGGGCCCGGGGACTGAAGCTTTCTTT.

This clone is categorized as medium-sized (0.01 to 0.1%). The chain joins TRBV10-3 to TRBJ1-1, with 9 nucleotides matching TRBD1. This CDR3 region has 15 residues. V lost 9 bases, J lost 1 base, and 9 bases stayed unmatched. Germline CDR1 and CDR2: ENHRY and SYGVKD. The CDR3 loop is CAILGTGIANTEAFF. Here the CDR3 DNA reads TGTGCCATACTCGGGACAGGGATAGCGAACACTGAAGCTTTCTTT.

The table lists this clone with a few counts. The rearrangement uses TRBV7-2 and TRBJ2-7; D tentatively reads TRBD1 or TRBD2 (5 bases each). The V gene lost 5 bases and the J gene lost 5 bases, with 19 bases spanning the gap. The V gene's germline CDR1 is SGHTA and CDR2 FQGNSA. This CDR3 is 15 amino acids long. This CDR3 is CASSLRHGGMNEQYF. CDR3 coding DNA: TGTGCCAGCAGCCTACGCCATGGGGGAATGAACGAGCAGTACTTC. The complete variable domain, with remaining parts taken from reference TRBV7-2 and TRBJ2-7, reads GAGVSQSPSNKVTEKGKDVELRCDPISGHTALYWYRQSLGQGLEFLIYFQGNSAPDKSGLPSDRFSAERTGGSVSTLTIQRTQQEDSAVYLCASSLRHGGMNEQYFGPGTRLTVT.

This clone was picked up one time. Written as DNA, the CDR3 is TGTGCCAGCAGCCCCCACTTAGGACAGGTTGGGGAAAAACTGTTTTTT. Amino acid sequence: CASSPHLGQVGEKLFF. This chain joins TRBV9 and TRBJ1-4, with 7 bases identical to TRBD1. Germline V gene data show CDR1 as SGDLS and CDR2 as YYNGEE. With V trimmed by 4 bases and J by 8 bases, 14 bases remained unmatched. This CDR3 is built from 16 residues.

The V call is TRBV9, the J call TRBJ2-1; 9 bases agree with TRBD2. This CDR3 comprises 16 residues. The J segment lost 5 bases and the V segment lost 8 bases, leaving 14 bases of the junction unmatched. CDR1 is SGDLS, CDR2 YYNGEE, per germline. CDR3 DNA sequence: TGTGCCAGTGGAATAAGGCGGGGGGGACTGAACAATGAGCAGTTCTTC. It is translated as CASGIRRGGLNNEQFF.

This clone was seen once. This chain uses TRBV29-1 with TRBJ1-6; D remains unclear. Trimming cost V 7 bases and J 0 bases, with 19 bases left between them. Looked up from germline, CDR1 is SQVTM and CDR2 is ANQGSEA. The CDR3 totals 17 residues. CDR3 coding DNA: TGCAGCGCGAGATTTGGCGGCCCGCGCTCCTATAATTCACCCCTCCACTTT. It codes for CSARFGGPRSYNSPLHF.

This chain connects TRBV6-5 to TRBJ2-1; D gene uncertain. CDR3 length: 10 amino acids. Trimming shortened V by 8 bases and J by 10 bases, and 9 bases separated the two germline ends. From germline, CDR1 is MNHEY and CDR2 SVGAGI. This CDR3 reads CASGVQEQFF. The DNA for the CDR3 is TGTGCCAGCGGAGTGCAAGAGCAGTTCTTC.

This clone was seen just once. The chain recombines TRBV15 with TRBJ2-2; D gene ambiguous. The V and J ends lost 0 bases and 5 bases respectively, with 1 base between them. The CDR3 covers 12 residues. Per the germline V gene, CDR1 is LNHNV and CDR2 is YYDKDF (reference sequence). The CDR3 sequence is CATSRDTGELFF. Written as DNA, the CDR3 is TGTGCCACCAGCAGAGATACCGGGGAGCTGTTTTTT.

This clone has a single count. The chain employs TRBV27 and TRBJ2-1, with 7 bases that match TRBD2. The CDR3 extends over 13 amino acids. The V and J ends lost 11 bases and 14 bases, in that order; junction bases with no gene match: 18. Germline V gives CDR1 MNHEY, CDR2 SMNVEV (reference sequence). CDR3 residues: CAGLGTNRRHEFF. CDR3 DNA: TGTGCCGGTTTAGGGACTAACCGTAGACATGAGTTCTTC.

The table lists this clone with a count of one. The chain recombines TRBV11-3 with TRBJ2-3, with 10 bases lining up with TRBD2. CDR1 and CDR2 from the germline V gene are SGHNT and YENEEA. This CDR3 region has 15 residues. V lost 5 bases, J lost 7 bases, and 9 bases stayed unmatched. CDR3 DNA: TGTGCCAGCAGCCCTAGGAGCGGGGGGGCGAATACGCAGTATTTT. Protein sequence: CASSPRSGGANTQYF.

The chain carries TRBV6-5 and TRBJ2-7, with D perhaps TRBD1 or TRBD2 (5 bases each). The CDR3 sequence is 14 residues long. V lost 2 bases and J lost 2, with 10 bases in between. The germline V gene encodes CDR1 MNHEY and CDR2 SVGAGI. The CDR3 reads CASSYASGPYEQYF. The DNA for the CDR3 is TGTGCCAGCAGTTACGCGTCGGGGCCCTACGAGCAGTACTTC.

In its sample, this clone was seen a few times. In DNA, the CDR3 is TGTGCCAGCAGCCTAAGGGGGTTACGGGCATATAGCAATCAGCCCCAGCATTTT. Its translation is CASSLRGLRAYSNQPQHF. V and J are TRBV9 and TRBJ1-5; a possible D gene is TRBD1 (6 bases). The ends were cut back, 4 bases at V and 0 bases at J, with 20 bases in the middle. The CDR3 is made up of 18 amino acids. The germline V gene encodes CDR1 SGDLS and CDR2 YYNGEE.

The chain employs TRBV7-9 and TRBJ2-7, with TRBD2 identical over 9 bases. Germline lookup yields CDR1 SEHNR and CDR2 FQNEAQ (reference sequence). Germline trimming cut 1 base from V and 0 bases from J; bases unmatched to any gene: 4. The CDR3 loop spans 16 amino acids. The CDR3 DNA sequence: TGTGCCAGCAGCTTAGTGGGCGGGGGGGTCTCCTACGAGCAGTACTTC. This sequence encodes CASSLVGGGVSYEQYF.